What follows is one T cell receptor (beta chain) and its context. The data were obtained in a study of CD8 T cells in Susac syndrome. TCR beta from blood CD8+ and CD4+ T cells was sequenced. Random-hexamer reverse transcription was applied to about 0.45 to 1 ug RNA. TCRdb itself ran the immunoSEQ multiplex PCR reads through MiXCR, one entry per CDR3 protein. Seen here are about 71,000 distinct CDR3 sequences, around 96% observed once, and the top ten hold 0.085% to 0.14%. Trimming left V 0 bases short and J 14 bases short, with 8 bases between. Germline V lookup: CDR1 SNHLY, CDR2 FYNNEI. This CDR3 has 11 residues.

The specimen was CD4+ T cells from PBMCs. This TCR was sampled from a human donor with multiple sclerosis. J is TRBJ2-1 and V is TRBV2; no definite D call. This CDR3 reads CASSEAGPEFF. The CDR3 DNA sequence: TGTGCCAGCAGTGAAGCAGGACCGGAGTTCTTC.